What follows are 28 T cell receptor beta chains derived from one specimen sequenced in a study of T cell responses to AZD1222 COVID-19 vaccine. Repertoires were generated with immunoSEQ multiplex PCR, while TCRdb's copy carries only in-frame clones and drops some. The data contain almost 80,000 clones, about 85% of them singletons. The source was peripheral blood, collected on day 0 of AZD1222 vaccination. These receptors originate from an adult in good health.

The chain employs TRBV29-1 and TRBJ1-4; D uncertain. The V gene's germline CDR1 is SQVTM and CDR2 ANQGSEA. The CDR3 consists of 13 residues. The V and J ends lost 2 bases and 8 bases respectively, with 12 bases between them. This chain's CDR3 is CSVESHLEEKLFF. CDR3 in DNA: TGCAGCGTTGAATCGCACCTAGAAGAAAAACTGTTTTTT.

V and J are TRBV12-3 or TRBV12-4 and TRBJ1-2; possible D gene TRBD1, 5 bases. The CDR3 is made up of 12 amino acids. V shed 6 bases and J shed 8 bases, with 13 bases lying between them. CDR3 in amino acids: CASSFPQGGYTF. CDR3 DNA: TGTGCCAGCAGCTTTCCTCAGGGCGGCTACACCTTC.

The CDR3 protein is CASSLGQGGEETQYF. CDR3 coding DNA: TGTGCCAGCAGTTTAGGACAGGGAGGTGAAGAGACCCAGTACTTC. The V gene is TRBV28, the J gene TRBJ2-5; 8 bases are shared with TRBD1. After removal of 2 bases from V and 3 bases from J, the junction contained 5 bases not matched to a gene. The germline CDR1 and CDR2 sequences are MDHEN and SYDVKM. The CDR3 is 15 amino acids. The full variable domain, rest sourced from reference TRBV28 and TRBJ2-5, is DVKVTQSSRYLVKRTGEKVFLECVQDMDHENMFWYRQDPGLGLRLIYFSYDVKMKEKGDIPEGYSVSREKKERFSLILESASTNQTSMYLCASSLGQGGEETQYFGPGTRLLVL.

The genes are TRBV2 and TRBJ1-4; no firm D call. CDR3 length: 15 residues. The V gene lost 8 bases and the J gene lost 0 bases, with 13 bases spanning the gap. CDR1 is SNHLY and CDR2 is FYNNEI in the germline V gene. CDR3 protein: CASLFQTATNEKLFF. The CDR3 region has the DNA TGTGCCAGCTTGTTTCAGACGGCAACTAATGAAAAACTGTTTTTT.

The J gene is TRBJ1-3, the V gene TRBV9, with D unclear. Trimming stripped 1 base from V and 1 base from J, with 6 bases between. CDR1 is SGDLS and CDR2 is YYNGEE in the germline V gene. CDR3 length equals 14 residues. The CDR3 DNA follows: TGTGCCAGCAGCGTAACGGGGTCTGGAAACACCATATATTTT. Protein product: CASSVTGSGNTIYF.

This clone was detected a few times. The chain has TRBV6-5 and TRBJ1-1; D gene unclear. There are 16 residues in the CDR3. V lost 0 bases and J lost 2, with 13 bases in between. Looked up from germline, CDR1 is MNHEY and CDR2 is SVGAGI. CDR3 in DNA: TGTGCCAGCAGTTACTCGATGGTCTTGGGTAACACTGAAGCTTTCTTT. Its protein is CASSYSMVLGNTEAFF.

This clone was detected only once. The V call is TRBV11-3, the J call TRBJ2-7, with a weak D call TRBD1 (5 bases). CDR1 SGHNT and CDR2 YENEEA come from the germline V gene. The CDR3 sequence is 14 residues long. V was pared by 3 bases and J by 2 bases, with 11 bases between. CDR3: CASSLRDSTYEQYF. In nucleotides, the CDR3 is TGTGCCAGCAGCTTGCGCGACAGTACCTACGAGCAGTACTTC. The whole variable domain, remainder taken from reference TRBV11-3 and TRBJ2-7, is EAGVVQSPRYKIIEKKQPVAFWCNPISGHNTLYWYLQNLGQGPELLIRYENEEAVDDSQLPKDRFSAERLKGVDSTLKIQPAELGDSAVYLCASSLRDSTYEQYFGPGTRLTVT.

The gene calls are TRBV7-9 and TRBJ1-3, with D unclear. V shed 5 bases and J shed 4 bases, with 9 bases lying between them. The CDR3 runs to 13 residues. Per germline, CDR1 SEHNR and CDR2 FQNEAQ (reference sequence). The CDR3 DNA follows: TGTGCCAGCAGCCTCGGAGCGGGAAACACCATATATTTT. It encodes CASSLGAGNTIYF.

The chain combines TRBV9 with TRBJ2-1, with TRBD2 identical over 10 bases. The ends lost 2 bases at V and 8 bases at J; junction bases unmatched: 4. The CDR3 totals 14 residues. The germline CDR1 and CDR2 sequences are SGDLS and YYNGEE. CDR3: CASSVSGRADEQFF. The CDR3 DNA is TGTGCCAGCAGCGTGAGCGGGAGGGCCGATGAGCAGTTCTTC.

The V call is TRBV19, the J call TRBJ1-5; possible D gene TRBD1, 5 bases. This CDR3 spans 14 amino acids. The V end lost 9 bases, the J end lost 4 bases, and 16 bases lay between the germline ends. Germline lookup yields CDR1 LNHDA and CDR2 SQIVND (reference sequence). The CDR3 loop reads CASRPGTPNQPQHF. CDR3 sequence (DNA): TGTGCCAGCCGACCCGGGACGCCTAATCAGCCCCAGCATTTT.

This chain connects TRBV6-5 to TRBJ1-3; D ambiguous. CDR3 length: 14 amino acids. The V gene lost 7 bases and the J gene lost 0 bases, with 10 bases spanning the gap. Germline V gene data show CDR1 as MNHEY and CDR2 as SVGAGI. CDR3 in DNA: TGTGCCAGCACTGCAAGGAGCTCTGGAAACACCATATATTTT. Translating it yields CASTARSSGNTIYF.

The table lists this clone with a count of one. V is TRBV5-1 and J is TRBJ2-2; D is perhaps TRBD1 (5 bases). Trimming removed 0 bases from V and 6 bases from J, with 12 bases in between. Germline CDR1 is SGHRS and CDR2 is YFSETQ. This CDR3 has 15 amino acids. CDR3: CASSLVMEGAGELFF. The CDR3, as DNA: TGCGCCAGCAGCTTGGTGATGGAAGGGGCCGGGGAGCTGTTTTTT.

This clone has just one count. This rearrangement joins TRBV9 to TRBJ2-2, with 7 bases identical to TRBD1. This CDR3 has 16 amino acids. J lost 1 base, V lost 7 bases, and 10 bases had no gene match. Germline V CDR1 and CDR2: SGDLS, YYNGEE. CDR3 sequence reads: CASGPSRTGNTGELFF. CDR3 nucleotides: TGTGCCAGCGGCCCCAGTAGGACAGGGAACACCGGGGAGCTGTTTTTT.

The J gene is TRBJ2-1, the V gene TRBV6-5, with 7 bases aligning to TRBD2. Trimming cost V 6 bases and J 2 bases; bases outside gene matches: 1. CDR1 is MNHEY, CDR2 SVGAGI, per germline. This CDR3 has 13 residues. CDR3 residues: CASRSGTYNEQFF. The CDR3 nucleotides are TGTGCCAGCAGGAGCGGGACCTACAATGAGCAGTTCTTC.

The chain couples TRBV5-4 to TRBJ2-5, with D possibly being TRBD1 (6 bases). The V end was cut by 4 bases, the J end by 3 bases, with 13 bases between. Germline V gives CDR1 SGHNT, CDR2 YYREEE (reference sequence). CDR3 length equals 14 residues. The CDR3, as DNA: TGTGCCAGCAGCGACCTTCGGACAGAAGAGACCCAGTACTTC. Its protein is CASSDLRTEETQYF.

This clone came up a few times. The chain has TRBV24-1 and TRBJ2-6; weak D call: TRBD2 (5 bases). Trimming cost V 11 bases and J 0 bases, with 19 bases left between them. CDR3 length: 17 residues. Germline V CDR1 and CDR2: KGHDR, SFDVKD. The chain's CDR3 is CAMPPGSETSGANVLTF. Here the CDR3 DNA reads TGTGCCATGCCACCGGGGTCGGAGACCTCTGGGGCCAACGTCCTGACTTTC.

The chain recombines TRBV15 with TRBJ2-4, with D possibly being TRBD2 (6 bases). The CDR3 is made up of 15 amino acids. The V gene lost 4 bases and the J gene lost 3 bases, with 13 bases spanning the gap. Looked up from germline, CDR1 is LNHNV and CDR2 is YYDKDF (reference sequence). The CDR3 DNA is TGTGCCACCAGCACAGAGAGGGGAGGCAAAAACATTCAGTACTTC. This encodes CATSTERGGKNIQYF.

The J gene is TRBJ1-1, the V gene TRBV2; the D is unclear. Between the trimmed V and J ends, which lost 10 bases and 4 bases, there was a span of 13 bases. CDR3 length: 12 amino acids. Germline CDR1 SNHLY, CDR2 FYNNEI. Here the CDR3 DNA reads TGTGCCACCAACGGACGGCCCACTGAAGCTTTCTTT. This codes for CATNGRPTEAFF.

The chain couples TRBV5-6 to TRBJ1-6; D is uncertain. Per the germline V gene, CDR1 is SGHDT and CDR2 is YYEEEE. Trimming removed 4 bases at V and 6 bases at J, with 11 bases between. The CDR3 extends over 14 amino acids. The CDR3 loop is CASSDGGFNSPLHF. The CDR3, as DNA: TGTGCCAGCAGCGACGGTGGGTTTAATTCACCCCTCCACTTT.

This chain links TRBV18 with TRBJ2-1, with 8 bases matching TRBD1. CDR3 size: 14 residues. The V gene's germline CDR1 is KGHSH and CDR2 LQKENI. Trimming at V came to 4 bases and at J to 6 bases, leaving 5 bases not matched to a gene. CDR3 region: CASSLPTGVNEQFF. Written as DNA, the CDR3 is TGTGCCAGCTCACTTCCGACAGGGGTCAATGAGCAGTTCTTC.

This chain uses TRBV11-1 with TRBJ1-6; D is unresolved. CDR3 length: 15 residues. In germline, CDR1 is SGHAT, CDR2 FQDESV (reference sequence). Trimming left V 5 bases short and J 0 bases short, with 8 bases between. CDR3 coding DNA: TGTGCCAGCAGCCCCGGAAGCTCCTATAATTCACCCCTCCACTTT. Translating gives CASSPGSSYNSPLHF.

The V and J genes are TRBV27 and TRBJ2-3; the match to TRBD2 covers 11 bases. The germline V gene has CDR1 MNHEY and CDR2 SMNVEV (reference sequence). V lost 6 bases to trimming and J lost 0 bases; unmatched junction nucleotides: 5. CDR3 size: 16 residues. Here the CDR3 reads CASRGLAVHSTDTQYF. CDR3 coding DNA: TGTGCCAGCAGGGGACTAGCGGTCCATAGCACAGATACGCAGTATTTT.

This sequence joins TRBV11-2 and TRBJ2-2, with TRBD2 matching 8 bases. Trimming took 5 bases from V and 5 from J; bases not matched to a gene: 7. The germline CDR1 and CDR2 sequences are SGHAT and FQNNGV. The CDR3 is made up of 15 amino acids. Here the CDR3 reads CASSQGASGTGELFF. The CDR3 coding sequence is TGTGCCAGCAGCCAAGGGGCTAGCGGGACCGGGGAGCTGTTTTTT.

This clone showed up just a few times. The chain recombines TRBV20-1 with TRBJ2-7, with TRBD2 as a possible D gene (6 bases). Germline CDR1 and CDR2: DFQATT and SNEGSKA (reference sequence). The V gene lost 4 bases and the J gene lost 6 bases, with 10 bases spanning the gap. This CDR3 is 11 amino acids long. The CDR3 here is CSAMTRGEQYF. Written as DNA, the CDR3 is TGCAGTGCTATGACTAGAGGCGAGCAGTACTTC.

This CDR3 reads CASSVDGNYGYTF. CDR3 nucleotide sequence: TGTGCCAGCAGCGTCGACGGTAACTATGGCTACACCTTC. The chain carries TRBV9 and TRBJ1-2; D ambiguous. The germline V gene has CDR1 SGDLS and CDR2 YYNGEE. This CDR3 is built from 13 residues. V lost 2 bases and J 1 base, leaving 6 bases between the germline ends.

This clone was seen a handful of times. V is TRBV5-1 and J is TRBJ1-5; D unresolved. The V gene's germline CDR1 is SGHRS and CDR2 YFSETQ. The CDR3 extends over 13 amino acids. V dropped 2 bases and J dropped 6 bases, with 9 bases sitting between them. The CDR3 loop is CASSLEGLQPQHF. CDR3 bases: TGCGCCAGCAGCTTAGAGGGTCTTCAGCCCCAGCATTTT.

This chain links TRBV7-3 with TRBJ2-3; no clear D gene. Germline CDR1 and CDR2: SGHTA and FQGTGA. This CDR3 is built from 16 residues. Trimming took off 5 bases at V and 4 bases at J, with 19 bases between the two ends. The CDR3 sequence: CASSPIGRSAADTQYF. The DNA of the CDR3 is TGTGCCAGCAGCCCCATCGGGCGGAGTGCCGCAGATACGCAGTATTTT.

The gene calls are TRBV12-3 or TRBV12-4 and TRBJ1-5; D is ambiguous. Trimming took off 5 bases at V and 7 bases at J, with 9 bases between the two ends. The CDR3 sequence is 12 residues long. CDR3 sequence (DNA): TGTGCCAGCAGTCAACTCCAACAGCCCCAGCATTTT. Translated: CASSQLQQPQHF.